This T cell receptor (beta chain) was recorded in a study of blood T cell repertoires in COVID-19. The overall study: The study drew acute and convalescent COVID-19 samples from the United States, Italy and Spain.

As originally analysed: Reference gene primer amplification yielded estimated nucleated cell counts. Sequenced by immunoSEQ multiplex PCR; TCRdb stores in-frame clones only, minus some. Clonal size and the V and J genes are those of that table, whereas D and trimming came from the DNA. In the table there are around 70,000 clones, under 95% of which are singletons. Sequencing was carried out using peripheral blood. This clonotype originated in a man over 45 with acute or convalescent COVID-19.

The DNA of the CDR3 is TGTGCCAGCAGACAGGGGATCGGCTATGGCTACACCTTC. Amino acids: CASRQGIGYGYTF. The chain joins TRBV11-2 to TRBJ1-2; the match to TRBD1 covers 7 bases. This CDR3 spans 13 amino acids. CDR1 SGHAT and CDR2 FQNNGV come from the germline V gene. Trimming at V came to 6 bases and at J to 4 bases, leaving 5 bases not matched to a gene. The full variable domain, rest sourced from reference TRBV11-2 and TRBJ1-2, is EAGVAQSPRYKIIEKRQSVAFWCNPISGHATLYWYQQILGQGPKLLIQFQNNGVVDDSQLPKDRFSAERLKGVDSTLKIQPAKLEDSAVYLCASRQGIGYGYTFGSGTRLTVV.